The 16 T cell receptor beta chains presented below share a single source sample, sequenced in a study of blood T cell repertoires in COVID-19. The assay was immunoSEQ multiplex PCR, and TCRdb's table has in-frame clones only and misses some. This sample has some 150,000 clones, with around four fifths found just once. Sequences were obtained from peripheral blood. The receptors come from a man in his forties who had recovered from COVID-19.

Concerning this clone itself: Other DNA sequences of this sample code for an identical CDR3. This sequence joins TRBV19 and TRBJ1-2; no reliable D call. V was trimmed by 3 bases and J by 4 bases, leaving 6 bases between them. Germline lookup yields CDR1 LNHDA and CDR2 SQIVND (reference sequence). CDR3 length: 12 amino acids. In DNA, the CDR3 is TGTGCCAGTAGTATCCCGGGCTATGGCTACACCTTC. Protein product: CASSIPGYGYTF.

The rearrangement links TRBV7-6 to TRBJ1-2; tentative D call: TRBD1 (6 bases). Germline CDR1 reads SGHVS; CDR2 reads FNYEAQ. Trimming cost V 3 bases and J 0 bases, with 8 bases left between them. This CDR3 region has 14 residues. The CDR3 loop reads CASSFGQSNYGYTF. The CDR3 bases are TGTGCCAGCAGCTTCGGACAGTCTAACTATGGCTACACCTTC.

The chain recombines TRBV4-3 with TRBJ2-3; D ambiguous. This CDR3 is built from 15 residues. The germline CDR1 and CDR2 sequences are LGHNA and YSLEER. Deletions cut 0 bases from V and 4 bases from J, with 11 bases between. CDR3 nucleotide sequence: TGCGCCAGCAGCCAAGATTCCCACAATGCAGATACGCAGTATTTT. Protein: CASSQDSHNADTQYF.

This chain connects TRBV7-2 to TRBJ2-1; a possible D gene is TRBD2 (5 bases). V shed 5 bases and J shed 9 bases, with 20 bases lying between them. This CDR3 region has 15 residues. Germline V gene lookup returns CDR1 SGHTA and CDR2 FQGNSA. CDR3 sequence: CASSAGIIGRSEQFF. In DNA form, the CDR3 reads TGTGCCAGCAGCGCCGGGATTATCGGTAGGAGTGAGCAGTTCTTC. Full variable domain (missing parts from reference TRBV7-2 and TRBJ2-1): GAGVSQSPSNKVTEKGKDVELRCDPISGHTALYWYRQSLGQGLEFLIYFQGNSAPDKSGLPSDRFSAERTGGSVSTLTIQRTQQEDSAVYLCASSAGIIGRSEQFFGPGTRLTVL.

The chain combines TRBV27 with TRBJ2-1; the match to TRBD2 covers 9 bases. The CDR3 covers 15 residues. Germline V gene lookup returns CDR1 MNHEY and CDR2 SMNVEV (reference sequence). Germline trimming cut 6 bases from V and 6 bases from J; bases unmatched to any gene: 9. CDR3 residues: CASSRLAGAVNEQFF. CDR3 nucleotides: TGTGCCAGCAGCCGCTTAGCGGGAGCGGTCAATGAGCAGTTCTTC.

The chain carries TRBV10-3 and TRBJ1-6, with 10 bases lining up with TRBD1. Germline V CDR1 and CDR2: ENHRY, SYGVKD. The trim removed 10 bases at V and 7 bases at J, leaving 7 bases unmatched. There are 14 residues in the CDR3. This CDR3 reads CATGTGAPNSPLHF. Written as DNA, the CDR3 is TGTGCCACAGGGACAGGGGCTCCCAATTCACCCCTCCACTTT.

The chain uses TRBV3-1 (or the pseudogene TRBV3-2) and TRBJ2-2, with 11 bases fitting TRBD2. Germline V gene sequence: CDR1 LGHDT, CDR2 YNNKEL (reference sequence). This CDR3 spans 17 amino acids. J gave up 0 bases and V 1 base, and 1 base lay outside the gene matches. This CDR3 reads CASSQGLAGTNTGELFF. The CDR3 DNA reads TGTGCCAGCAGCCAAGGACTAGCGGGAACGAACACCGGGGAGCTGTTTTTT.

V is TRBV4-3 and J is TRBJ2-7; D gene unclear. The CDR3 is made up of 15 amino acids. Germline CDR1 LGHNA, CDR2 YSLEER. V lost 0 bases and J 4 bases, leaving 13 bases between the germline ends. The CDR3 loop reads CASSQDRIGVYEQYF. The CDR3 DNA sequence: TGCGCCAGCAGCCAAGACAGGATTGGCGTGTACGAGCAGTACTTC.

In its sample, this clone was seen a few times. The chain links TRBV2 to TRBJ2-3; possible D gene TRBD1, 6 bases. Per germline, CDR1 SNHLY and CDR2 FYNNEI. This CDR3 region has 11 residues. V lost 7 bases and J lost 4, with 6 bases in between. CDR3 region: CASNRADTQYF. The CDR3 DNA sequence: TGTGCCAGCAACAGGGCAGATACGCAGTATTTT. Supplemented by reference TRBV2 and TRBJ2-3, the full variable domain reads EPEVTQTPSHQVTQMGQEVILRCVPISNHLYFYWYRQILGQKVEFLVSFYNNEISEKSEIFDDQFSVERPDGSNFTLKIRSTKLEDSAMYFCASNRADTQYFGPGTRLTVL.

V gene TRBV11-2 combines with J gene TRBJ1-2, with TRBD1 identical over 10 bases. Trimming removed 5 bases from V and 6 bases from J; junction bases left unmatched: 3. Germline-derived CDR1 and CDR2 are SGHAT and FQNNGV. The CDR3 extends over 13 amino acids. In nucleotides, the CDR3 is TGTGCCAGCAGCCATGGGACAGGGGATGGCTACACCTTC. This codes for CASSHGTGDGYTF.

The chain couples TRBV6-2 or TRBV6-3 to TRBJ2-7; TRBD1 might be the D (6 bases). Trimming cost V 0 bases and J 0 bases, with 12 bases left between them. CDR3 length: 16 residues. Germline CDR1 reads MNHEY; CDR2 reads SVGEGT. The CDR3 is CASSYSSGDISYEQYF. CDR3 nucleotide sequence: TGTGCCAGCAGTTACTCCTCCGGGGACATCTCCTACGAGCAGTACTTC.

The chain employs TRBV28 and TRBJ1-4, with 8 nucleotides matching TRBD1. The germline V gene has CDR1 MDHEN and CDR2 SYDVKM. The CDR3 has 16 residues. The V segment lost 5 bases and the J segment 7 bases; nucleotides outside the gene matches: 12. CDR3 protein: CASSPTGQGGSEKLFF. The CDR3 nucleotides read TGTGCCAGCAGTCCTACTGGACAGGGAGGAAGTGAAAAACTGTTTTTT.

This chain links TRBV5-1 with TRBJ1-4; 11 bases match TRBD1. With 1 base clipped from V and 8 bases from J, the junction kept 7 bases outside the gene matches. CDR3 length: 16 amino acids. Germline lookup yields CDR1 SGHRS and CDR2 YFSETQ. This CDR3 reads CASSLTPGQGDEKLFF. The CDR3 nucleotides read TGCGCCAGCAGCTTGACGCCGGGACAGGGGGACGAAAAACTGTTTTTT.

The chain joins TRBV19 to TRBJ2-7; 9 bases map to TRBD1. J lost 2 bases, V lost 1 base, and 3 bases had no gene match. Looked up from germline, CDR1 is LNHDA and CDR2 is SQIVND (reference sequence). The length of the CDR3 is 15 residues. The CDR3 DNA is TGTGCCAGTAGTATAGGGGGACAGGGAGCCTACGAGCAGTACTTC. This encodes CASSIGGQGAYEQYF.

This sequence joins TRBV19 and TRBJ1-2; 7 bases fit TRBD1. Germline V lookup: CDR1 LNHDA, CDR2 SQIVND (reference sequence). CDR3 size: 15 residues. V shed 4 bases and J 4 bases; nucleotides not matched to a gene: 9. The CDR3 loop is CASSNSVGQRYGYTF. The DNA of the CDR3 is TGTGCCAGTAGTAACTCTGTGGGACAGCGCTATGGCTACACCTTC.

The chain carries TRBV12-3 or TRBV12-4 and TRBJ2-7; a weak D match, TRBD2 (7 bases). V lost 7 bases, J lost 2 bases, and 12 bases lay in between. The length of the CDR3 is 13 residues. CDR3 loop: CASKRGGTYEQYF. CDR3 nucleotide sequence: TGTGCCAGCAAAAGGGGGGGAACCTACGAGCAGTACTTC.